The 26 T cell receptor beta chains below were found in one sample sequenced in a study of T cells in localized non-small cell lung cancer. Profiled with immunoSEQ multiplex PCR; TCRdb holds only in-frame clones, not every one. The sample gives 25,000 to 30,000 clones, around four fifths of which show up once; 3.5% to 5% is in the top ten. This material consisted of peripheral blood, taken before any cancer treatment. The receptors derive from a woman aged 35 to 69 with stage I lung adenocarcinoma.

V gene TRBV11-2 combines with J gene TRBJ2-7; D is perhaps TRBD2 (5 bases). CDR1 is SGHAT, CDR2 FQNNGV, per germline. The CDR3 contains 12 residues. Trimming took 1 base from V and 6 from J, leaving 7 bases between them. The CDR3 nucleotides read TGTGCCAGCAGCTTAGTAGGGAGCGAGCAGTACTTC. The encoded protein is CASSLVGSEQYF.

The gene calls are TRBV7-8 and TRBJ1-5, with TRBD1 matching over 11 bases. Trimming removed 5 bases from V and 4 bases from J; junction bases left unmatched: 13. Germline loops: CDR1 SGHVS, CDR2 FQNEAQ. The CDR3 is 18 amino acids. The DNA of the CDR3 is TGTGCCAGCAGCCATACGGGGACAGGGGGGAGTAGGAATCAGCCCCAGCATTTT. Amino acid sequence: CASSHTGTGGSRNQPQHF.

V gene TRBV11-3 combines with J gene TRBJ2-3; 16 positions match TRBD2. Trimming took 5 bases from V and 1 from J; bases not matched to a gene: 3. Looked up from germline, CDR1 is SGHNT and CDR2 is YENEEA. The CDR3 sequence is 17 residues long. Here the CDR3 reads CASSRGTSGGGTDTQYF. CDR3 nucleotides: TGTGCCAGCAGCCGAGGGACTAGCGGGGGGGGCACAGATACGCAGTATTTT.

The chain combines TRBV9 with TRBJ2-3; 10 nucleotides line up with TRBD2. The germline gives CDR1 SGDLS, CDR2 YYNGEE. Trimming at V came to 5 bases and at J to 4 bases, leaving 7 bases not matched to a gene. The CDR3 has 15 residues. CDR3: CASSTAGGSADTQYF. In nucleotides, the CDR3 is TGTGCCAGCAGTACAGCGGGGGGGTCTGCAGATACGCAGTATTTT.

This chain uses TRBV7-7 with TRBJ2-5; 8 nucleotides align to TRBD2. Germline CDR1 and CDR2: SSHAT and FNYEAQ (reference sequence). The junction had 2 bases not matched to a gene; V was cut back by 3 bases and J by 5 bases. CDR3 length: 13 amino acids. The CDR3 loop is CASSFSGGETQYF. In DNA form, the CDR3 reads TGTGCCAGCAGCTTTTCGGGGGGGGAGACCCAGTACTTC.

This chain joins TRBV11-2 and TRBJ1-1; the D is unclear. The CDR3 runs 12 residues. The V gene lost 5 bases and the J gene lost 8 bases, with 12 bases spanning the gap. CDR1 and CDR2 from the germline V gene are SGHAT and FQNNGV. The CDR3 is CASSHPAEEAFF. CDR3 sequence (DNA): TGTGCCAGCAGCCACCCCGCCGAAGAAGCTTTCTTT.

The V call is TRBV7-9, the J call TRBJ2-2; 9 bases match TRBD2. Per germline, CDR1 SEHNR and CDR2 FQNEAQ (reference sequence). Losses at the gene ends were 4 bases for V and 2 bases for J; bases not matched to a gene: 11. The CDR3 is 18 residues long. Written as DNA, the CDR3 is TGTGCCAGCAGCTCGGGGCTAGCGGGGCTCTTTAACACCGGGGAGCTGTTTTTT. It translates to CASSSGLAGLFNTGELFF.

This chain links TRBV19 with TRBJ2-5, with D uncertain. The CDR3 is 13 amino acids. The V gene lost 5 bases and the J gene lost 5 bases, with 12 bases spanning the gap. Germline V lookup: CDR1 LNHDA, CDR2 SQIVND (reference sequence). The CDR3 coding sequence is TGTGCCAGTAGTCCTTCCCCGAGGGAGACCCAGTACTTC. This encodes CASSPSPRETQYF. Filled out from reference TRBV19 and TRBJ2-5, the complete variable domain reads DGGITQSPKYLFRKEGQNVTLSCEQNLNHDAMYWYRQDPGQGLRLIYYSQIVNDFQKGDIAEGYSVSREKKESFPLTVTSAQKNPTAFYLCASSPSPRETQYFGPGTRLLVL.

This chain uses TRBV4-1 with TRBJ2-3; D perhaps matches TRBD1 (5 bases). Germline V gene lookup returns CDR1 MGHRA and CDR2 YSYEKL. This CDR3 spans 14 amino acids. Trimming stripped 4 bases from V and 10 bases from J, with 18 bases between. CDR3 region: CASSPFQGFEAQYF. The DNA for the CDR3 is TGCGCCAGCAGCCCCTTTCAGGGCTTCGAGGCGCAGTATTTT.

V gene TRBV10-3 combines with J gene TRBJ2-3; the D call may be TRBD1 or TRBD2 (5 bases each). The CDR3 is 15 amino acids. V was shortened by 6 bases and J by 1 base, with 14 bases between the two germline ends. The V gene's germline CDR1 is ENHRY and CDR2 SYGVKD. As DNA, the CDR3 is TGTGCCATCAGGCTCAGGGAGAGGGGCACAGATACGCAGTATTTT. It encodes CAIRLRERGTDTQYF.

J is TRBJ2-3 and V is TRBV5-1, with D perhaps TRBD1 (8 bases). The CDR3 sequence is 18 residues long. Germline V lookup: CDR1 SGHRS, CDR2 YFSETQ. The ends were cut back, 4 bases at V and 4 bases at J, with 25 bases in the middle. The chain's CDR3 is CASSRQGRGGGLSDTQYF. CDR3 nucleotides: TGCGCCAGCAGCCGACAGGGGAGGGGCGGGGGCCTTTCAGATACGCAGTATTTT.

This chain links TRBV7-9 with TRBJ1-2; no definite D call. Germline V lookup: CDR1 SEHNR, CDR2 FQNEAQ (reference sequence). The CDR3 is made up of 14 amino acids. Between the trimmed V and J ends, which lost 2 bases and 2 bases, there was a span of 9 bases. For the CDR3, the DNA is TGTGCCAGCAGCTTACATACAGACAACTATGGCTACACCTTC. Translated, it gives CASSLHTDNYGYTF.

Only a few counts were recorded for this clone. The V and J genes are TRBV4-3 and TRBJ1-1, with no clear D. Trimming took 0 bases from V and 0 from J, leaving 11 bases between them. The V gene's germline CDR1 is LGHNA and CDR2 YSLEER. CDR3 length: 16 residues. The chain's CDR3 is CASSQDLGTLNTEAFF. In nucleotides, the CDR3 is TGCGCCAGCAGCCAAGATCTGGGCACCCTGAACACTGAAGCTTTCTTT.

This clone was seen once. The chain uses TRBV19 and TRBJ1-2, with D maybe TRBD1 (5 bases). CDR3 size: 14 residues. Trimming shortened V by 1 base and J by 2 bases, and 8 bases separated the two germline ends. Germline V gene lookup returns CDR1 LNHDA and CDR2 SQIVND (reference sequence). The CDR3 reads CASSIGRENYGYTF. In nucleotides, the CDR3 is TGTGCCAGTAGTATAGGCAGGGAAAACTATGGCTACACCTTC.

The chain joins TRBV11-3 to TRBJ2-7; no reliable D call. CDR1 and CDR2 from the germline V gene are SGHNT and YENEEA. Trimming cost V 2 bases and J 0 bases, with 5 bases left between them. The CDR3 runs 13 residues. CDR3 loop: CASSLQSSYEQYF. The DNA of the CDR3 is TGTGCCAGCAGCTTACAGAGCTCCTACGAGCAGTACTTC.

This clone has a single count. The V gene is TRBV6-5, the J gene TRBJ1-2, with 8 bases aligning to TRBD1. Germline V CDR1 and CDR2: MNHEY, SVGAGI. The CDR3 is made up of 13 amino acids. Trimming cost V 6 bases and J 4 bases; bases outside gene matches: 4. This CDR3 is CASRSDRGYGYTF. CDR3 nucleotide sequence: TGTGCCAGCAGGAGTGACAGGGGCTATGGCTACACCTTC.

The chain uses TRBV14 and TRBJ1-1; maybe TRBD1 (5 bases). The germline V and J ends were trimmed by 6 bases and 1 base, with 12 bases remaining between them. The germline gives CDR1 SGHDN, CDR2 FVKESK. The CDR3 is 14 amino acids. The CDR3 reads CASSRGRANTEAFF. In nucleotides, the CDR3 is TGTGCCAGCAGTCGAGGCAGGGCGAACACTGAAGCTTTCTTT.

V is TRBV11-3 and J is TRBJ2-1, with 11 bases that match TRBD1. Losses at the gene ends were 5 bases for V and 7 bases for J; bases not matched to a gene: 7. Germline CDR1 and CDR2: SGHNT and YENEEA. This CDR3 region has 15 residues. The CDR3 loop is CASSGRDRGKNEQFF. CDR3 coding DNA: TGTGCCAGCAGCGGACGGGACAGGGGGAAGAATGAGCAGTTCTTC.

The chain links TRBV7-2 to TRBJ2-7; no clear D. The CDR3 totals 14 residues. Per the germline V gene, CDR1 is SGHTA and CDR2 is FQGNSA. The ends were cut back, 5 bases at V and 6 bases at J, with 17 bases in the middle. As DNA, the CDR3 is TGTGCCAGCAGCCCTGGACCACCCAGGAGCGAGCAGTACTTC. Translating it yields CASSPGPPRSEQYF.

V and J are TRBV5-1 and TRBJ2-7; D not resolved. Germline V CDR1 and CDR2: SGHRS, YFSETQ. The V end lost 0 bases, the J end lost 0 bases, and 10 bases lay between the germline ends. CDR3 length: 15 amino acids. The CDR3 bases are TGCGCCAGCAGCTTGGTTGCACCGAGCTCCTACGAGCAGTACTTC. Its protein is CASSLVAPSSYEQYF.

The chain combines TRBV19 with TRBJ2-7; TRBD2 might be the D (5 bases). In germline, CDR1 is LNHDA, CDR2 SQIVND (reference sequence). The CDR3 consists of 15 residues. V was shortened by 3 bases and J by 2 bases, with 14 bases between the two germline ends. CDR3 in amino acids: CASSIGGQETYEQYF. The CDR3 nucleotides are TGTGCCAGTAGTATCGGAGGCCAAGAGACCTACGAGCAGTACTTC.

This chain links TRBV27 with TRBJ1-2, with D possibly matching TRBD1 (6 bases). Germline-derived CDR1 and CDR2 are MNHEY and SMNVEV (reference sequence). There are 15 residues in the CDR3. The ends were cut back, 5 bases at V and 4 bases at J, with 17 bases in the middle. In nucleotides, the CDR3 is TGTGCCAGCAGTCCCCGTTGGGGAGGGGGCTATGGCTACACCTTC. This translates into CASSPRWGGGYGYTF.

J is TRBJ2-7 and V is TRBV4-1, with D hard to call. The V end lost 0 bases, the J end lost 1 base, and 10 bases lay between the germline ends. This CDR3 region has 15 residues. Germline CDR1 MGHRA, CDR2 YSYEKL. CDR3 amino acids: CASSQDKGWSYEQYF. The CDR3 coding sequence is TGCGCCAGCAGCCAAGATAAGGGTTGGTCCTACGAGCAGTACTTC.

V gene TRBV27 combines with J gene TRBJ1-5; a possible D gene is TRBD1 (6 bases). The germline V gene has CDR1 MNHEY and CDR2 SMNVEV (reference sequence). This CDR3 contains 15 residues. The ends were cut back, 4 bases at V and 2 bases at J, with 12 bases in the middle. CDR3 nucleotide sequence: TGTGCCAGCAGTTCTGGAACAGGGCGCAATCAGCCCCAGCATTTT. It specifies CASSSGTGRNQPQHF.

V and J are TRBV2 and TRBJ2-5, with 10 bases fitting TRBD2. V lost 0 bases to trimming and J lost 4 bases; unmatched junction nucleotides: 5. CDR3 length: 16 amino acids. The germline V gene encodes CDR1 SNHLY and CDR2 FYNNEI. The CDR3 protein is CASSEAIAGGGETQYF. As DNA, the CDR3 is TGTGCCAGCAGTGAAGCGATAGCGGGGGGCGGAGAGACCCAGTACTTC.

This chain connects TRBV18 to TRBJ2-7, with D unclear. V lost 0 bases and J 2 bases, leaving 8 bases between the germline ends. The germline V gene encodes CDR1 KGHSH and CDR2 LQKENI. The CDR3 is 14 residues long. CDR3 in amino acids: CASSPPIPPYEQYF. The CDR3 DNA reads TGTGCCAGCTCACCACCGATCCCTCCCTACGAGCAGTACTTC.